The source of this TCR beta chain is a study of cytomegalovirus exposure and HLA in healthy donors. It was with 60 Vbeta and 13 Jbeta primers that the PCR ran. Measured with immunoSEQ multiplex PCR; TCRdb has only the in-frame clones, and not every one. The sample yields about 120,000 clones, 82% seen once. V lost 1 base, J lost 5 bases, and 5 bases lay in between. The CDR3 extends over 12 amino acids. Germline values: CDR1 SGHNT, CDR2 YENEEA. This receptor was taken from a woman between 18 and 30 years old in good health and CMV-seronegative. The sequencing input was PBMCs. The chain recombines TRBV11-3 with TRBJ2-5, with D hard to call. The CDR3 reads CASSLVGETQYF. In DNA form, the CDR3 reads TGTGCCAGCAGCTTAGTCGGGGAGACCCAGTACTTC.